This TCR beta chain was sequenced during a study of T-cell reconstitution after alpha-beta-depleted transplantation in children. This clonotype was seen a few times. Unique molecular identifiers were used in preparing the TCRbeta library. TCRdb itself ran the PCR reads through MiXCR, one entry per CDR3 protein. The sample holds about 370,000 distinct CDR3 sequences, roughly 22% seen once. Germline CDR1 LNHNV, CDR2 YYDKDF (reference sequence). The CDR3 covers 16 residues. The V gene lost 4 bases and the J gene lost 5 bases, with 20 bases spanning the gap. Here the sequenced sample was PBMCs from the stem cell graft donor, taken from the stem cell graft. The sequence was collected from a human donor who donated a stem cell graft to a child with acute myeloid leukemia. The chain links TRBV15 to TRBJ2-5; D perhaps matches TRBD2 (5 bases). The CDR3 here is CATSTVGLPGKETQYF. The CDR3 DNA is TGTGCCACCAGCACCGTTGGGCTCCCCGGGAAGGAGACCCAGTACTTC.